The rows below give T cell receptor beta chains drawn from one sample of a study of a mutant IDH1 vaccine in newly diagnosed glioma. Assay: immunoSEQ multiplex PCR; the TCRdb copy retains only in-frame clones and omits some. The sample consists of about 59,000 clones, 90% of them appearing once. Their antigens are not known. The sequenced sample was PBMCs, obtained from a glioma patient whose treatment included an IDH1 peptide vaccine. These receptors were taken from a woman aged 40 to 55 with glioma. Each CDR3 is given with its conserved first and last residue. A D gene is named only where the DNA matches it firmly. The size entry is marked missing in some rows and otherwise reads once, few, many or a size class.

size | D | J | V | CDR3 | DNA
once | . | TRBJ2-1 | TRBV11-2 | CASSHLGNEQFF | TGTGCCAGCAGTCACTTAGGAAATGAGCAGTTCTTC
once | . | TRBJ2-5 | TRBV19 | CASSGRRETQYF | TGTGCCAGTAGCGGAAGGCGGGAGACCCAGTACTTC
. | . | TRBJ1-6 | TRBV19 | CASSISGSYNSPLHF | TGTGCCAGTAGTATATCGGGGTCTTATAATTCACCCCTCCACTTT
. | . | TRBJ1-4 | TRBV19 | CASSPTGRPASTNEKLFF | TGTGCCAGTAGTCCTACGGGGCGGCCAGCATCAACTAATGAAAAACTGTTTTTT
. | TRBD1 | TRBJ2-3 | TRBV5-4 | CASTDRAASTDTQYF | TGTGCCAGCACGGACAGGGCCGCGAGCACAGATACGCAGTATTTT
. | . | TRBJ1-1 | TRBV6-5 | CASSNSPNTEAFF | TGTGCCAGCAGTAATTCGCCGAACACTGAAGCTTTCTTT
. | . | TRBJ1-3 | TRBV7-8 | CASSQSAGFGNTIYF | TGTGCCAGCAGCCAATCGGCAGGGTTTGGAAACACCATATATTTT
. | TRBD1 | TRBJ1-1 | TRBV19 | CASSGGVEYPFF | TGTGCCAGTTCAGGGGGAGTTGAATACCCTTTCTTT
. | . | TRBJ1-4 | TRBV6-1 | CASSEQGRNEKLFF | TGTGCCAGCAGTGAACAGGGGAGGAATGAAAAACTGTTTTTT
. | . | TRBJ1-3 | TRBV14 | CASSQEWAGNTIYF | TGTGCCAGCAGCCAAGAATGGGCAGGAAACACCATATATTTT
once | . | TRBJ1-2 | TRBV5-1 | CASSLAGTTNYGYTF | TGCGCCAGCAGCTTGGCGGGGACCACAAACTATGGCTACACCTTC
few | . | TRBJ2-7 | TRBV7-9 | CASGRQASYEQYF | TGTGCCAGCGGGCGACAGGCTTCCTACGAGCAGTACTTC
. | TRBD1 | TRBJ1-2 | TRBV7-9 | CASSPGQGEGGYTF | TGTGCCAGCAGCCCGGGACAGGGGGAAGGCGGCTACACCTTC
. | . | TRBJ1-1 | TRBV7-9 | CASSQIRNTEAFF | TGTGCCAGCAGCCAAATCAGGAACACTGAAGCTTTCTTT
. | TRBD2 | TRBJ2-7 | TRBV4-2 | CASSHLSGTLYEQYF | TGTGCCAGCAGCCACCTTAGCGGGACCCTCTACGAGCAGTACTTC
. | . | TRBJ1-2 | TRBV5-1 | CASSQTTGLDGYTF | TGCGCCAGCAGCCAAACGACTGGGTTGGATGGCTACACCTTC
. | TRBD2 | TRBJ2-2 | TRBV6-1 | CASSALAGGTGELFF | TGTGCCAGCAGTGCACTAGCGGGAGGCACCGGGGAGCTGTTTTTT
. | TRBD2 | TRBJ2-3 | TRBV6-4 | CASSDSGRTDTQYF | TGTGCCAGCAGTGACAGCGGGAGAACAGATACGCAGTATTTT
. | TRBD1 | TRBJ1-5 | TRBV14 | CASSRTGSQPQHF | TGTGCCAGCAGCCGGACAGGGAGTCAGCCCCAGCATTTT
few | . | TRBJ2-5 | TRBV10-1 | CASSGDPMETQYF | TGCGCCAGCAGTGGTGACCCCATGGAGACCCAGTACTTC
. | . | TRBJ2-7 | TRBV18 | CASSLPRSAQQREQYF | TGTGCCAGCTCACTCCCCCGGTCGGCTCAGCAGAGGGAGCAGTACTTC
. | . | TRBJ1-2 | TRBV5-5 | CASSLAGTVNYGYTF | TGTGCCAGCAGCTTGGCCGGGACGGTCAACTATGGCTACACCTTC
. | TRBD2 | TRBJ2-1 | TRBV7-2 | CASSLDWTRYNEQFF | TGTGCCAGCAGCTTAGATTGGACTAGATACAATGAGCAGTTCTTC
. | . | TRBJ1-1 | TRBV29-1 | CSVRGAFAEAFF | TGCAGCGTACGGGGGGCGTTCGCTGAAGCTTTCTTT
. | . | TRBJ2-1 | TRBV14 | CASSQVAGSSNEQFF | TGTGCCAGCAGCCAAGTGGCAGGGAGCTCGAATGAGCAGTTCTTC
. | . | TRBJ1-1 | TRBV2 | CASRQSTLGNTEAFF | TGTGCCAGCAGGCAATCGACCCTGGGGAACACTGAAGCTTTCTTT
. | . | TRBJ2-3 | TRBV5-1 | CASSLDAQGDTQYF | TGCGCCAGCAGCTTGGACGCCCAGGGAGATACGCAGTATTTT
once | . | TRBJ1-5 | TRBV10-1 | CARGQGLCSNQPQHF | TGCGCCAGAGGGCAGGGCCTTTGTAGCAATCAGCCCCAGCATTTT
once | . | TRBJ1-3 | TRBV9 | CASSPRGGGPYSGNTIYF | TGTGCCAGCAGCCCTCGGGGGGGAGGCCCTTACTCTGGAAACACCATATATTTT
. | . | TRBJ2-3 | TRBV14 | CASSQLGYTVTDTQYF | TGTGCCAGCAGCCAACTCGGATATACTGTCACAGATACGCAGTATTTT
. | . | TRBJ1-1 | TRBV7-9 | CASSLRGQNTEAFF | TGTGCCAGCAGCCTCCGGGGACAGAACACTGAAGCTTTCTTT
. | TRBD1 | TRBJ2-5 | TRBV7-2 | CASSSKGRGETQYF | TGTGCCAGCAGCTCGAAGGGCAGGGGGGAGACCCAGTACTTC
. | . | TRBJ2-4 | TRBV7-8 | CASSSDLAKNIQYF | TGTGCCAGCAGCTCTGATCTAGCCAAAAACATTCAGTACTTC
. | . | TRBJ1-1 | TRBV6-5 | CASSLRDGEAFF | TGTGCCAGCAGTCTCCGGGACGGTGAAGCTTTCTTT
. | TRBD1 | TRBJ1-2 | TRBV6-1 | CASSDPRDRVNYGYTF | TGTGCCAGCAGTGACCCCCGGGACAGGGTTAACTATGGCTACACCTTC
. | . | TRBJ1-3 | TRBV5-4 | CASSDGGRGSGNTIYF | TGTGCCAGCAGTGATGGGGGCCGGGGTTCTGGAAACACCATATATTTT
. | . | TRBJ2-7 | TRBV28 | CASRLTAPWEQYF | TGTGCCAGCAGACTGACAGCCCCTTGGGAGCAGTACTTC
. | TRBD1 | TRBJ2-7 | TRBV6-1 | CASSPQGTAAYEQYF | TGTGCCAGCAGCCCACAGGGGACGGCGGCCTACGAGCAGTACTTC
. | TRBD2 | TRBJ2-2 | TRBV5-4 | CASGGLAGTGELFF | TGTGCCAGCGGGGGACTAGCGGGGACCGGGGAGCTGTTTTTT
. | . | TRBJ1-4 | TRBV14 | CASSQVSGGNEKLFF | TGTGCCAGCAGCCAAGTATCCGGGGGTAATGAAAAACTGTTTTTT
. | . | TRBJ2-1 | TRBV30 | CAWTADTRGDEQFF | TGTGCCTGGACCGCTGACACAAGGGGCGATGAGCAGTTCTTC
. | TRBD1 | TRBJ1-1 | TRBV29-1 | CSVETGADTEAFF | TGCAGCGTGGAGACAGGGGCCGACACTGAAGCTTTCTTT
. | . | TRBJ1-5 | TRBV7-2 | CASSLGGGHQPQHF | TGTGCCAGCAGCTTGGGTGGAGGACATCAGCCCCAGCATTTT
once | . | TRBJ2-1 | TRBV7-2 | CASRPYRTDEQFF | TGTGCCAGCAGACCATACCGGACGGATGAGCAGTTCTTC
. | TRBD1 | TRBJ1-3 | TRBV5-1 | CASSRQGESLVDTIYF | TGCGCCAGCAGCCGACAGGGGGAATCTCTTGTAGACACCATATATTTT
. | . | TRBJ2-2 | TRBV29-1 | CSTRDTGELFF | TGCAGCACCAGGGACACCGGGGAGCTGTTTTTT
. | TRBD2 | TRBJ2-2 | TRBV6-4 | CASSDSGTSDTGELFF | TGTGCCAGCAGTGACTCGGGGACTAGCGACACCGGGGAGCTGTTTTTT
. | TRBD2 | TRBJ2-7 | TRBV10-1 | CASSDGSGKVEQYF | TGCGCCAGCAGTGATGGTAGCGGGAAAGTCGAGCAGTACTTC
. | TRBD1 | TRBJ2-2 | TRBV7-2 | CASSFSGTGLFGHGELFF | TGTGCCAGCAGCTTCTCCGGGACAGGGCTGTTTGGGCACGGTGAGCTGTTTTTT
. | . | TRBJ1-4 | TRBV29-1 | CSVYGTNEKLFF | TGCAGCGTTTACGGCACTAATGAAAAACTGTTTTTT
once | . | TRBJ2-5 | TRBV2 | CASSELPPGETQYF | TGTGCCAGCAGTGAATTACCCCCCGGGGAGACCCAGTACTTC
. | . | TRBJ1-5 | TRBV27 | CASSFMRNQPQHF | TGTGCCAGCAGTTTTATGAGGAATCAGCCCCAGCATTTT
. | . | TRBJ1-5 | TRBV10-2 | CASNGQINQPQHF | TGCGCCAGTAACGGACAGATCAATCAGCCCCAGCATTTT
. | . | TRBJ1-1 | TRBV19 | CASSDTDNTEAFF | TGTGCCAGTAGTGATACAGATAACACTGAAGCTTTCTTT
. | . | TRBJ1-1 | TRBV6-1 | CASKEGGFTEAFF | TGTGCCAGCAAGGAGGGGGGTTTCACTGAAGCTTTCTTT
. | TRBD2 | TRBJ2-7 | TRBV7-2 | CASSGRLAGHQGEQYF | TGTGCCAGCAGCGGGCGACTAGCGGGGCACCAGGGGGAGCAGTACTTC
. | TRBD1 | TRBJ2-2 | TRBV5-1 | CASNQGASSGELFF | TGCGCCAGCAACCAGGGGGCTTCCTCCGGGGAGCTGTTTTTT
. | . | TRBJ2-5 | TRBV7-6 | CASSRAPAETQYF | TGTGCCAGCAGCCGTGCCCCCGCAGAGACCCAGTACTTC
. | . | TRBJ2-3 | TRBV5-4 | CASSFRVGGVISDTQYF | TGTGCCAGCAGCTTCCGGGTCGGCGGAGTCATATCAGATACGCAGTATTTT
. | . | TRBJ1-5 | TRBV7-2 | CASSLNRNSNQPQHF | TGTGCCAGCAGCTTAAACAGGAATAGCAATCAGCCCCAGCATTTT